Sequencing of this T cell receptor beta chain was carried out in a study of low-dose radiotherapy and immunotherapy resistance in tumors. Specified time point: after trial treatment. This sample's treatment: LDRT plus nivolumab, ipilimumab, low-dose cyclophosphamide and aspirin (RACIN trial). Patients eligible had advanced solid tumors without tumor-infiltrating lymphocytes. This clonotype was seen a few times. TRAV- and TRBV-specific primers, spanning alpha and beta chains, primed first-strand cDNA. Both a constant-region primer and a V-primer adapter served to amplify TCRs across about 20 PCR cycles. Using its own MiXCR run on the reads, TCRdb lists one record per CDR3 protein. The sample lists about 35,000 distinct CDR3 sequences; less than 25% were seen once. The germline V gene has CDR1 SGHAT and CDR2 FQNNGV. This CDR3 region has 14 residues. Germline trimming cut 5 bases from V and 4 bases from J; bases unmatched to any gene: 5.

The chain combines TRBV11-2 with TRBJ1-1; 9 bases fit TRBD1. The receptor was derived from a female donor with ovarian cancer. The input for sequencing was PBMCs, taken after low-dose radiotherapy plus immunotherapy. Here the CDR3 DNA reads TGTGCCAGCAGCCAACAGGGGGCTGTCACTGAAGCTTTCTTT. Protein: CASSQQGAVTEAFF. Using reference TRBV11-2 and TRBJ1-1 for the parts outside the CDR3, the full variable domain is EAGVAQSPRYKIIEKRQSVAFWCNPISGHATLYWYQQILGQGPKLLIQFQNNGVVDDSQLPKDRFSAERLKGVDSTLKIQPAKLEDSAVYLCASSQQGAVTEAFFGQGTRLTVV.